These 16 T cell receptor beta chains were all obtained from the same sample, sequenced in a study of cytomegalovirus exposure and HLA in healthy donors. The PCR employed 60 Vbeta primers together with 13 Jbeta primers. The data were produced by immunoSEQ multiplex PCR, yet TCRdb's version contains in-frame clones alone and is incomplete. The sample comprises more than 85,000 clones, about four fifths of which are singletons, and over 2% rests with the top ten. Input material: PBMCs. These receptors came from a man aged 25-45 years in good health and CMV-seronegative.

The chain combines TRBV6-1 with TRBJ2-7; D unclear. The length of the CDR3 is 11 residues. Germline V gives CDR1 MNHNS, CDR2 SASEGT. The V end was cut by 7 bases, the J end by 2 bases, with 6 bases between. The CDR3 region has the DNA TGTGCCAGCATTCAGGCCTACGAGCAGTACTTC. Its protein product is CASIQAYEQYF.

This clone was seen once. This chain connects TRBV28 to TRBJ1-2; TRBD1 is a possible D gene (6 bases). V was trimmed by 10 bases and J by 2 bases, leaving 11 bases between them. The CDR3 totals 12 residues. Germline CDR1 and CDR2: MDHEN and SYDVKM. The CDR3 DNA reads TGTGCCACCCTGGACAGAAACTATGGCTACACCTTC. It is translated as CATLDRNYGYTF.

The DNA for the CDR3 is TGTGCCAGTGGGCGGCGGGCAGATACGCAGTATTTT. It yields the protein CASGRRADTQYF. V is TRBV6-5 and J is TRBJ2-3; perhaps TRBD2 as D (5 bases). Germline V gives CDR1 MNHEY, CDR2 SVGAGI. CDR3 length: 12 amino acids. The germline V and J ends were trimmed by 9 bases and 4 bases, with 11 bases remaining between them.

This clone turned up a few times. V and J are TRBV6-5 and TRBJ1-5, with 8 bases lining up with TRBD1. Germline V gene lookup returns CDR1 MNHEY and CDR2 SVGAGI. This CDR3 is built from 15 residues. With 5 bases clipped from V and 6 bases from J, the junction kept 9 bases outside the gene matches. CDR3: CASSTRGQVGQPQHF. CDR3 nucleotide sequence: TGTGCCAGCAGTACACGGGGACAGGTGGGTCAGCCCCAGCATTTT.

This chain links TRBV19 with TRBJ2-5, with 9 bases that match TRBD1. Germline V gene data show CDR1 as LNHDA and CDR2 as SQIVND (reference sequence). V lost 8 bases and J lost 2; bases outside the gene matches: 6. The CDR3 is 14 residues long. The DNA for the CDR3 is TGTGCCAGTTCCGACAGGGGGGAACAAGAGACCCAGTACTTC. This sequence encodes CASSDRGEQETQYF. Full variable domain (outside the CDR3, taken from reference TRBV19 and TRBJ2-5): DGGITQSPKYLFRKEGQNVTLSCEQNLNHDAMYWYRQDPGQGLRLIYYSQIVNDFQKGDIAEGYSVSREKKESFPLTVTSAQKNPTAFYLCASSDRGEQETQYFGPGTRLLVL.

This chain links TRBV11-2 with TRBJ2-3; D remains unclear. Germline loops: CDR1 SGHAT, CDR2 FQNNGV. Trimming took 6 bases from V and 3 from J, leaving 7 bases between them. The CDR3 covers 12 residues. In nucleotides, the CDR3 is TGTGCCAGCAGTTCTCGTACAGATACGCAGTATTTT. It encodes CASSSRTDTQYF.

This chain connects TRBV29-1 to TRBJ2-3, with 9 bases fitting TRBD2. The trim removed 6 bases at V and 4 bases at J, leaving 8 bases unmatched. Germline CDR1 SQVTM, CDR2 ANQGSEA. The CDR3 totals 14 residues. CDR3 in DNA: TGCAGCGTGTCGCGCGGGGGGGCCTCAGATACGCAGTATTTT. It encodes CSVSRGGASDTQYF.

This clone was recorded once. The gene calls are TRBV28 and TRBJ1-1, with 8 positions matching TRBD1. The germline V gene has CDR1 MDHEN and CDR2 SYDVKM. The V gene end was trimmed by 5 bases and the J gene end by 10 bases; junction bases not matched to a gene: 9. The CDR3 contains 13 residues. CDR3 in amino acids: CASSQDRVGTAFF. CDR3 DNA sequence: TGTGCCAGCAGTCAGGACAGGGTGGGTACAGCTTTCTTT.

The gene calls are TRBV10-3 and TRBJ1-4; TRBD1 is a possible D gene (5 bases). Trimming removed 3 bases at V and 7 bases at J, with 12 bases between. The CDR3 sequence is 14 residues long. The germline V gene encodes CDR1 ENHRY and CDR2 SYGVKD. The CDR3 spells CAISERGEAEKLFF. The DNA of the CDR3 is TGTGCCATCAGTGAAAGAGGGGAGGCTGAAAAACTGTTTTTT.

The CDR3 bases are TGTGCCAGCAGTTTAAGCGCAGGGGGCCCCTACGAGCAGTACTTC. This codes for CASSLSAGGPYEQYF. The chain employs TRBV28 and TRBJ2-7, with 8 bases identical to TRBD1. From germline, CDR1 is MDHEN and CDR2 SYDVKM. The trim removed 2 bases at V and 2 bases at J, leaving 5 bases unmatched. This CDR3 region has 15 residues.

The V and J genes are TRBV30 and TRBJ1-5; TRBD1 is a possible D gene (5 bases). This CDR3 region has 15 residues. The V end lost 2 bases, the J end lost 4 bases, and 15 bases lay between the germline ends. CDR1 is GTSNPN, CDR2 SVGIG, per germline (reference sequence). The CDR3 nucleotides read TGTGCCTGGAGTTCCCGACAGAATTCTAATCAGCCCCAGCATTTT. Its protein product is CAWSSRQNSNQPQHF.

The table lists this clone with a count of one. V gene TRBV7-9 combines with J gene TRBJ2-5; D might be TRBD1 (6 bases). CDR3 length: 16 amino acids. V was pared by 6 bases and J by 3 bases, with 20 bases between. The germline gives CDR1 SEHNR, CDR2 FQNEAQ (reference sequence). Written as DNA, the CDR3 is TGTGCCAGCAGTACCCCGGGGCAGGGGCTTGAAGAGACCCAGTACTTC. Translated, it gives CASSTPGQGLEETQYF.

This chain joins TRBV4-3 and TRBJ2-1, with a tentative D call TRBD1 (5 bases). Trimming took off 2 bases at V and 4 bases at J, with 9 bases between the two ends. The CDR3 sequence is 14 residues long. CDR1 and CDR2 (germline): LGHNA, YSLEER. The CDR3 is CASSQTGLYNEQFF. As DNA, the CDR3 is TGCGCCAGCAGCCAAACAGGTCTATACAATGAGCAGTTCTTC.

As DNA, the CDR3 is TGTGCCAGCAGCTTGACGGGGGGATCCAAAGAGACCCAGTACTTC. Its protein is CASSLTGGSKETQYF. The rearrangement uses TRBV5-4 and TRBJ2-5; TRBD2 matches 7 bases. V was pared by 1 base and J by 3 bases, with 6 bases of the junction left unmatched. From germline, CDR1 is SGHNT and CDR2 YYREEE (reference sequence). The length of the CDR3 is 15 residues.

The rearrangement links TRBV19 to TRBJ2-5; TRBD2 might be the D (5 bases). With 10 bases removed from V and 2 bases from J, the gap between germline ends came to 11 bases. CDR1 and CDR2 (germline): LNHDA, SQIVND (reference sequence). The CDR3 spans 12 residues. In nucleotides, the CDR3 is TGTGCCACCAACGGGGATCAAGAGACCCAGTACTTC. This encodes CATNGDQETQYF.

The V call is TRBV7-2, the J call TRBJ2-1; 12 positions agree with TRBD2. The CDR3 is 18 residues long. Trimming at V came to 7 bases and at J to 2 bases, leaving 12 bases not matched to a gene. CDR1 and CDR2 from the germline V gene are SGHTA and FQGNSA. The CDR3 is CASTVRGLAGGAYNEQFF. In nucleotides, the CDR3 is TGTGCCAGCACCGTTAGGGGGCTAGCGGGAGGGGCCTACAATGAGCAGTTCTTC.